These 25 T cell receptor beta chains were sequenced from one sample in a study of blood T cell repertoires in COVID-19. Assay: immunoSEQ multiplex PCR; the TCRdb copy retains only in-frame clones and omits some. In the table there are approximately 300,000 clones, roughly 91% of which are singletons. Sequencing was carried out using peripheral blood. Receptors originate from a man aged 30 to 45 with acute or convalescent COVID-19.

This chain joins TRBV5-8 and TRBJ2-7, with 7 nucleotides matching TRBD2. Trimming took 3 bases from V and 1 from J; bases not matched to a gene: 7. Germline V CDR1 and CDR2: SGHTS, YDEGEE. The CDR3 runs 15 residues. The CDR3 is CASSWGLRASYEQYF. The CDR3 region has the DNA TGTGCCAGCAGCTGGGGACTAAGGGCGTCCTACGAGCAGTACTTC.

The chain recombines TRBV4-2 with TRBJ2-1; 8 positions match TRBD1. The CDR3 has 16 residues. Germline V CDR1 and CDR2: LGHNA, YNFKEQ. The V and J ends lost 0 bases and 6 bases, in that order; junction bases with no gene match: 7. CDR3 in DNA: TGTGCCAGCAGCCAAGACCTCGGACAGGGTATCAATGAGCAGTTCTTC. Translation: CASSQDLGQGINEQFF.

This chain joins TRBV12-2 and TRBJ1-2; TRBD1, as called in the table, went unchecked against the DNA. TRBV12-2 is flagged as a pseudogene. The CDR3 is 17 residues long. The chain's CDR3 is CASRLRRQGLRDYGYTF. The CDR3, as DNA: TGTGCAAGTCGCTTACGTCGGCAGGGGCTACGGGACTATGGCTACACCTTC.

V and J are TRBV5-5 and TRBJ2-1; D is possibly TRBD1 (6 bases). The CDR3 consists of 15 residues. The germline gives CDR1 SGHKS, CDR2 YYEKEE (reference sequence). V was cut by 0 bases and J by 4 bases, with 11 bases left in between. The CDR3 bases are TGTGCCAGCAGCTTGGCTGGACAGAGGTACAATGAGCAGTTCTTC. Translating gives CASSLAGQRYNEQFF.

This clone turned up a few times. This chain uses TRBV28 with TRBJ2-2, with 10 bases that match TRBD2. This CDR3 spans 16 amino acids. V trimming: 1 base; J trimming: 6 bases; junction bases outside the gene matches: 5. Germline V lookup: CDR1 MDHEN, CDR2 SYDVKM. As DNA, the CDR3 is TGTGCCAGCAGTTTATTGGCTAGCGGGAGTGCCGGGGAGCTGTTTTTT. It codes for CASSLLASGSAGELFF.

The genes are TRBV19 and TRBJ1-2, with D possibly matching TRBD1 (6 bases). Germline loops: CDR1 LNHDA, CDR2 SQIVND (reference sequence). The CDR3 covers 15 residues. The ends were cut back, 5 bases at V and 3 bases at J, with 16 bases in the middle. The CDR3: CASSYRDTDYYGYTF. As DNA, the CDR3 is TGTGCCAGTAGTTACCGGGACACCGACTACTATGGCTACACCTTC.

The rearrangement links TRBV10-1 to TRBJ2-7, with D perhaps matching TRBD1 (6 bases). The CDR3 has 14 amino acids. The V end lost 10 bases, the J end lost 5 bases, and 21 bases lay between the germline ends. The germline V gene encodes CDR1 WNHNN and CDR2 SYGVQD (reference sequence). The CDR3 here is CATSRGQPRDEQYF. The CDR3 nucleotides read TGCGCCACCTCACGGGGACAACCCAGAGACGAGCAGTACTTC.

The chain uses TRBV18 and TRBJ1-1; D uncertain. CDR3 length: 11 amino acids. Trimming shortened V by 3 bases and J by 7 bases, and 6 bases separated the two germline ends. Germline V CDR1 and CDR2: KGHSH, LQKENI. The chain's CDR3 is CASSPGVEAFF. CDR3 nucleotide sequence: TGTGCCAGCTCACCCGGGGTTGAAGCTTTCTTT.

This sequence joins TRBV18 and TRBJ2-3; D is possibly TRBD2 (5 bases). Germline CDR1 and CDR2: KGHSH and LQKENI. This CDR3 spans 15 amino acids. V gave up 3 bases and J gave up 11 bases, with 21 bases separating them. The DNA for the CDR3 is TGTGCCAGCTCACCCGGACTGGAAACCACGTGGGGGCAGTATTTT. It encodes CASSPGLETTWGQYF.

The V gene is TRBV7-3, the J gene TRBJ2-7; tentative D call: TRBD1 (6 bases). V was trimmed by 4 bases and J by 2 bases, leaving 9 bases between them. This CDR3 comprises 13 residues. Per germline, CDR1 SGHTA and CDR2 FQGTGA. The CDR3 coding sequence is TGTGCCAGCAGCTGGGACACACCCTACGAGCAGTACTTC. Translating it yields CASSWDTPYEQYF.

This clone has just one count. This CDR3 reads CASSLLGKGDSYNEQFF. The CDR3 bases are TGTGCCAGCAGCTTACTCGGGAAGGGGGACTCCTACAATGAGCAGTTCTTC. The chain combines TRBV7-9 with TRBJ2-1; TRBD1 is a possible D gene (6 bases). The CDR3 runs to 17 residues. CDR1 is SEHNR and CDR2 is FQNEAQ in the germline V gene (reference sequence). V was pared by 2 bases and J by 0 bases, with 14 bases between.

The rearrangement links TRBV7-2 to TRBJ1-5; D is unclear. V lost 3 bases and J 6 bases, leaving 15 bases between the germline ends. Germline loops: CDR1 SGHTA, CDR2 FQGNSA. This CDR3 contains 15 residues. This CDR3 reads CASSFEGGISQPQHF. CDR3 DNA sequence: TGTGCCAGCAGCTTCGAGGGTGGCATCAGTCAGCCCCAGCATTTT.

The rearrangement joins TRBV5-1 to TRBJ2-2; 9 bases fit TRBD2. The CDR3 sequence is 21 residues long. Germline V lookup: CDR1 SGHRS, CDR2 YFSETQ. J gave up 4 bases and V 4 bases, and 23 bases lay outside the gene matches. CDR3 nucleotide sequence: TGCGCCAGCAGCCCCTCCCGGATCGGGACTAGCCGGTTAGCGGGCACCGGGGAGCTGTTTTTT. It encodes CASSPSRIGTSRLAGTGELFF.

The chain couples TRBV19 to TRBJ2-3; D possibly corresponds to TRBD2 (7 bases). Germline values: CDR1 LNHDA, CDR2 SQIVND (reference sequence). There are 16 residues in the CDR3. Trimming removed 6 bases from V and 2 bases from J, with 18 bases in between. The CDR3 nucleotides read TGTGCCAGTAGGAAAAGGGGGGGGGCCTACACAGATACGCAGTATTTT. Translating gives CASRKRGGAYTDTQYF.

This chain joins TRBV11-3 and TRBJ2-5; 7 bases map to TRBD2. CDR1 is SGHNT and CDR2 is YENEEA in the germline V gene. The CDR3 contains 14 residues. Trimming cost V 5 bases and J 2 bases; bases outside gene matches: 5. DNA of the CDR3: TGTGCCAGCAGCGCACATAGCGGGCAAGAGACCCAGTACTTC. This translates into CASSAHSGQETQYF.

The V gene is TRBV6-5, the J gene TRBJ1-2; D is perhaps TRBD1 (5 bases). V lost 7 bases, J lost 4 bases, and 13 bases lay in between. Germline-derived CDR1 and CDR2 are MNHEY and SVGAGI. The CDR3 spans 13 residues. CDR3 residues: CASILTVTYGYTF. The CDR3 DNA sequence: TGTGCCAGCATATTGACAGTTACCTATGGCTACACCTTC.

The chain has TRBV19 and TRBJ1-5; no firm D call. Germline V gene lookup returns CDR1 LNHDA and CDR2 SQIVND (reference sequence). The CDR3 has 13 residues. The V gene lost 6 bases and the J gene lost 7 bases, with 13 bases spanning the gap. The CDR3 DNA reads as TGTGCCAGTAGGGACTCCGGGGTCCAGCCCCAGCATTTT. It translates to CASRDSGVQPQHF.

The genes are TRBV10-1 and TRBJ2-5, with 11 positions matching TRBD2. Germline trimming cut 5 bases from V and 2 bases from J; bases unmatched to any gene: 4. Germline lookup yields CDR1 WNHNN and CDR2 SYGVQD (reference sequence). This CDR3 contains 15 residues. The CDR3 loop is CASSRLAGPQETQYF. As DNA, the CDR3 is TGCGCCAGCAGTAGACTAGCGGGGCCTCAAGAGACCCAGTACTTC.

The chain joins TRBV7-8 to TRBJ1-6; D is possibly TRBD1 (6 bases). Per the germline V gene, CDR1 is SGHVS and CDR2 is FQNEAQ. The V end lost 2 bases, the J end lost 7 bases, and 18 bases lay between the germline ends. The CDR3 sequence is 17 residues long. CDR3 DNA sequence: TGTGCCAGCAGCTTAATCCAAACCGGGACATCGAATTCACCCCTCCACTTT. Amino acid sequence: CASSLIQTGTSNSPLHF.

Comments on this clone: Different DNA sequences within this sample yield the same CDR3. V gene TRBV18 combines with J gene TRBJ1-2; D uncertain. The CDR3 has 13 residues. The V end lost 2 bases, the J end lost 1 base, and 5 bases lay between the germline ends. From germline, CDR1 is KGHSH and CDR2 LQKENI. CDR3 sequence: CASSPGSNYGYTF. For the CDR3, the DNA is TGTGCCAGCTCACCAGGCAGTAACTATGGCTACACCTTC. The entire variable domain, with the rest obtained from reference TRBV18 and TRBJ1-2, is as follows: NAGVMQNPRHLVRRRGQEARLRCSPMKGHSHVYWYRQLPEEGLKFMVYLQKENIIDESGMPKERFSAEFPKEGPSILRIQQVVRGDSAAYFCASSPGSNYGYTFGSGTRLTVV.

V and J are TRBV6-1 and TRBJ2-7; D perhaps matches TRBD1 (5 bases). This CDR3 is 13 amino acids long. Looked up from germline, CDR1 is MNHNS and CDR2 is SASEGT. With 0 bases removed from V and 3 bases from J, the gap between germline ends came to 6 bases. CDR3 coding DNA: TGTGCCAGCAGTGAAGCGGGGCTCTACGAGCAGTACTTC. Translation gives CASSEAGLYEQYF.

The chain uses TRBV28 and TRBJ1-4, with TRBD1 matching 7 bases. Germline CDR1 MDHEN, CDR2 SYDVKM. After removal of 1 base from V and 7 bases from J, the junction contained 6 bases not matched to a gene. CDR3 length equals 15 residues. CDR3 nucleotide sequence: TGTGCCAGCAGTTTATTGGCAGGGGGAGGTGAAAAACTGTTTTTT. Encoded protein: CASSLLAGGGEKLFF.

The chain recombines TRBV5-1 with TRBJ1-6; TRBD1 agrees at 7 bases. CDR3 length: 13 amino acids. CDR1 SGHRS and CDR2 YFSETQ come from the germline V gene. Trimming cost V 4 bases and J 9 bases; bases outside gene matches: 4. DNA of the CDR3: TGCGCCAGCAGCCGGGACAGCGCTTCACCCCTCCACTTT. It specifies CASSRDSASPLHF. The complete variable domain, with remaining parts taken from reference TRBV5-1 and TRBJ1-6, reads KAGVTQTPRYLIKTRGQQVTLSCSPISGHRSVSWYQQTPGQGLQFLFEYFSETQRNKGNFPGRFSGRQFSNSRSEMNVSTLELGDSALYLCASSRDSASPLHFGNGTRLTVT.

The rearrangement links TRBV6-9 to TRBJ1-5; D is possibly TRBD1 (5 bases). The CDR3 consists of 14 residues. CDR1 and CDR2 from the germline V gene are MNHGY and SVAAGI. Trimming stripped 3 bases from V and 5 bases from J, with 11 bases between. In DNA, the CDR3 is TGTGCCAGCAGTTACGGGGGTCCGGATCAGCCCCAGCATTTT. Translation gives CASSYGGPDQPQHF.

The chain combines TRBV6-4 with TRBJ1-2; unclear D gene. This CDR3 is 16 amino acids long. Deletions cut 2 bases from V and 2 bases from J, with 15 bases between. Germline loops: CDR1 MRHNA, CDR2 SNTAGT. DNA of the CDR3: TGTGCCAGCAGTGACAATAGTGGAGCTTTAAACTATGGCTACACCTTC. This sequence encodes CASSDNSGALNYGYTF.